Shown below are 16 T cell receptor beta chains from a single sample sequenced in a study of cytomegalovirus exposure and HLA in healthy donors. The primer mix had 60 Vbeta and 13 Jbeta primers. The data were produced by immunoSEQ multiplex PCR, yet TCRdb's version contains in-frame clones alone and is incomplete. Of about 140,000 clones listed, 80% are singletons. Sample: PBMCs. These receptors originate from a male donor in good health and CMV-seropositive.

V and J are TRBV5-1 and TRBJ2-5, with 15 bases that match TRBD2. Trimming took 5 bases from V and 2 from J; bases not matched to a gene: 7. There are 17 residues in the CDR3. Germline CDR1 and CDR2: SGHRS and YFSETQ. CDR3 sequence reads: CASRRTSGRAGQETQYF. The CDR3 DNA reads as TGCGCCAGCAGACGGACTAGCGGGAGGGCCGGGCAAGAGACCCAGTACTTC.

This clone appeared a single time. The chain links TRBV19 to TRBJ1-6; D unresolved. There are 16 residues in the CDR3. Germline V gives CDR1 LNHDA, CDR2 SQIVND (reference sequence). V lost 3 bases and J lost 3, with 12 bases in between. Here the CDR3 DNA reads TGTGCCAGTAGTATCCTCCCGGGAAGCTATAATTCACCCCTCCACTTT. Its translation: CASSILPGSYNSPLHF.

This rearrangement joins TRBV6-5 to TRBJ1-5, with 7 bases that match TRBD1. CDR1 is MNHEY, CDR2 SVGAGI, per germline. J lost 0 bases, V lost 6 bases, and 5 bases had no gene match. The CDR3 covers 15 residues. The CDR3 DNA reads as TGTGCCAGCAGAGAACAGGGGAATAGCAATCAGCCCCAGCATTTT. Amino acids: CASREQGNSNQPQHF.

This sequence joins TRBV2 and TRBJ2-5; D gene uncertain. The better agreement between TRBJ2-7 and the DNA end casts doubt on the J call. CDR3 size: 13 residues. Germline V gives CDR1 SNHLY, CDR2 FYNNEI. CDR3 loop: CASSLELSSEQYF. Written as DNA, the CDR3 is TGTGCCAGCAGCTTGGAATTGTCCAGCGAGCAGTACTTC.

CDR3 residues: CASSEQGANYGYTF. The CDR3 DNA reads as TGTGCCAGCAGTGAACAGGGTGCTAACTATGGCTACACCTTC. The V call is TRBV6-1, the J call TRBJ1-2; possibly TRBD1 for D (5 bases). The CDR3 has 14 amino acids. The V gene lost 2 bases and the J gene lost 0 bases, with 7 bases spanning the gap. Per germline, CDR1 MNHNS and CDR2 SASEGT.

This chain connects TRBV23-1 to TRBJ2-1; TRBD2 aligns across 7 bases. TRBV23-1 is an open reading frame whose function is uncertain. The V and J ends lost 5 bases and 8 bases, in that order; junction bases with no gene match: 15. The CDR3 totals 16 residues. CDR3 region: CASSSVLPWEGDEQFF. The DNA for the CDR3 is TGCGCCAGCAGTTCCGTGCTGCCGTGGGAGGGCGATGAGCAGTTCTTC.

The V call is TRBV18, the J call TRBJ2-2, with D maybe TRBD1 (6 bases). This CDR3 region has 16 residues. The germline V gene has CDR1 KGHSH and CDR2 LQKENI. The V end was cut by 3 bases, the J end by 2 bases, with 13 bases between. The DNA for the CDR3 is TGTGCCAGCTCACCCAACGACAGGCTTAACACCGGGGAGCTGTTTTTT. Translated, it gives CASSPNDRLNTGELFF.

This chain joins TRBV4-3 and TRBJ2-1; D remains unclear. The CDR3 is 14 residues long. Trimming left V 1 base short and J 12 bases short, with 16 bases between. The germline V gene has CDR1 LGHNA and CDR2 YSLEER. The CDR3 region has the DNA TGCGCCAGCAGCCAAGGGCACAGTGTCGATGGGCAGTTCTTC. Its protein product is CASSQGHSVDGQFF.

The chain employs TRBV11-2 and TRBJ2-7; TRBD2 aligns across 12 bases. From germline, CDR1 is SGHAT and CDR2 FQNNGV. The CDR3 loop spans 17 amino acids. V shed 3 bases and J 2 bases; nucleotides not matched to a gene: 8. DNA of the CDR3: TGTGCCAGCAGCTTCCTGCAGCTAGCGGGAGGGGCCTACGAGCAGTACTTC. Translation gives CASSFLQLAGGAYEQYF.

V gene TRBV4-2 combines with J gene TRBJ2-3; a possible D gene is TRBD2 (6 bases). Trimming cost V 0 bases and J 3 bases, with 22 bases left between them. This CDR3 region has 19 residues. In germline, CDR1 is LGHNA, CDR2 YNFKEQ. CDR3 DNA: TGTGCCAGCAGCCAAGATCCCCGGAATAGCGGTATTCATACAGATACGCAGTATTTT. Residues: CASSQDPRNSGIHTDTQYF.

This clone was counted a single time. A read error may produce the germline difference seen at one junction end. The rearrangement uses TRBV7-9 and TRBJ2-7; the match to TRBD2 covers 8 bases. Looked up from germline, CDR1 is SEHNR and CDR2 is FQNEAQ (reference sequence). The length of the CDR3 is 14 residues. CDR3 nucleotides: TGTTCCAGCAGCATCCGGGAGGGCCATGGCGAGCAGTACTTC. As protein: CSSSIREGHGEQYF.

This chain links TRBV11-2 with TRBJ2-3; 11 bases are a match to TRBD2. The CDR3 consists of 16 residues. Looked up from germline, CDR1 is SGHAT and CDR2 is FQNNGV. V shed 5 bases, J shed 3 bases, and the junction held 7 bases outside the gene matches. The CDR3 nucleotides read TGTGCCAGCAGCGGATATAGCGGGGGGGAGACAGATACGCAGTATTTT. It encodes CASSGYSGGETDTQYF.

The V gene is TRBV7-2, the J gene TRBJ2-7; 8 positions agree with TRBD1. From germline, CDR1 is SGHTA and CDR2 FQGNSA. With V trimmed by 3 bases and J by 6 bases, 10 bases remained unmatched. CDR3 size: 15 residues. The CDR3 here is CASSFLRTGFFEQYF. The CDR3 nucleotides are TGTGCCAGCAGCTTTCTCCGGACAGGGTTTTTCGAGCAGTACTTC.

The rearrangement uses TRBV7-2 and TRBJ2-5, with TRBD1 matching over 9 bases. The CDR3 is made up of 18 amino acids. Germline values: CDR1 SGHTA, CDR2 FQGNSA. The V segment lost 5 bases and the J segment 4 bases; nucleotides outside the gene matches: 17. The CDR3 DNA reads as TGTGCCAGCAGCCCAGACTATAAACAGGGGGCGGTTTCAGAGACCCAGTACTTC. Protein product: CASSPDYKQGAVSETQYF.

The chain carries TRBV27 and TRBJ2-7; a possible D gene is TRBD1 (5 bases). The germline CDR1 and CDR2 sequences are MNHEY and SMNVEV (reference sequence). The CDR3 length is 15 residues. V was shortened by 3 bases and J by 0 bases, with 12 bases between the two germline ends. For the CDR3, the DNA is TGTGCCAGCAGTTTCAGGGCAGGCGGCTCCTACGAGCAGTACTTC. Translation: CASSFRAGGSYEQYF.

Regarding this clone: At the DNA level, this CDR3 is encoded by other sequences in the same sample as well. The V and J genes are TRBV6-5 and TRBJ2-7, with D possibly matching TRBD1 (6 bases). The germline V gene encodes CDR1 MNHEY and CDR2 SVGAGI. The germline V and J ends were trimmed by 2 bases and 2 bases, with 16 bases remaining between them. This CDR3 has 16 residues. The CDR3 here is CASSYGGHALAYEQYF. Written as DNA, the CDR3 is TGTGCCAGCAGTTACGGGGGCCACGCCCTGGCCTACGAGCAGTACTTC.